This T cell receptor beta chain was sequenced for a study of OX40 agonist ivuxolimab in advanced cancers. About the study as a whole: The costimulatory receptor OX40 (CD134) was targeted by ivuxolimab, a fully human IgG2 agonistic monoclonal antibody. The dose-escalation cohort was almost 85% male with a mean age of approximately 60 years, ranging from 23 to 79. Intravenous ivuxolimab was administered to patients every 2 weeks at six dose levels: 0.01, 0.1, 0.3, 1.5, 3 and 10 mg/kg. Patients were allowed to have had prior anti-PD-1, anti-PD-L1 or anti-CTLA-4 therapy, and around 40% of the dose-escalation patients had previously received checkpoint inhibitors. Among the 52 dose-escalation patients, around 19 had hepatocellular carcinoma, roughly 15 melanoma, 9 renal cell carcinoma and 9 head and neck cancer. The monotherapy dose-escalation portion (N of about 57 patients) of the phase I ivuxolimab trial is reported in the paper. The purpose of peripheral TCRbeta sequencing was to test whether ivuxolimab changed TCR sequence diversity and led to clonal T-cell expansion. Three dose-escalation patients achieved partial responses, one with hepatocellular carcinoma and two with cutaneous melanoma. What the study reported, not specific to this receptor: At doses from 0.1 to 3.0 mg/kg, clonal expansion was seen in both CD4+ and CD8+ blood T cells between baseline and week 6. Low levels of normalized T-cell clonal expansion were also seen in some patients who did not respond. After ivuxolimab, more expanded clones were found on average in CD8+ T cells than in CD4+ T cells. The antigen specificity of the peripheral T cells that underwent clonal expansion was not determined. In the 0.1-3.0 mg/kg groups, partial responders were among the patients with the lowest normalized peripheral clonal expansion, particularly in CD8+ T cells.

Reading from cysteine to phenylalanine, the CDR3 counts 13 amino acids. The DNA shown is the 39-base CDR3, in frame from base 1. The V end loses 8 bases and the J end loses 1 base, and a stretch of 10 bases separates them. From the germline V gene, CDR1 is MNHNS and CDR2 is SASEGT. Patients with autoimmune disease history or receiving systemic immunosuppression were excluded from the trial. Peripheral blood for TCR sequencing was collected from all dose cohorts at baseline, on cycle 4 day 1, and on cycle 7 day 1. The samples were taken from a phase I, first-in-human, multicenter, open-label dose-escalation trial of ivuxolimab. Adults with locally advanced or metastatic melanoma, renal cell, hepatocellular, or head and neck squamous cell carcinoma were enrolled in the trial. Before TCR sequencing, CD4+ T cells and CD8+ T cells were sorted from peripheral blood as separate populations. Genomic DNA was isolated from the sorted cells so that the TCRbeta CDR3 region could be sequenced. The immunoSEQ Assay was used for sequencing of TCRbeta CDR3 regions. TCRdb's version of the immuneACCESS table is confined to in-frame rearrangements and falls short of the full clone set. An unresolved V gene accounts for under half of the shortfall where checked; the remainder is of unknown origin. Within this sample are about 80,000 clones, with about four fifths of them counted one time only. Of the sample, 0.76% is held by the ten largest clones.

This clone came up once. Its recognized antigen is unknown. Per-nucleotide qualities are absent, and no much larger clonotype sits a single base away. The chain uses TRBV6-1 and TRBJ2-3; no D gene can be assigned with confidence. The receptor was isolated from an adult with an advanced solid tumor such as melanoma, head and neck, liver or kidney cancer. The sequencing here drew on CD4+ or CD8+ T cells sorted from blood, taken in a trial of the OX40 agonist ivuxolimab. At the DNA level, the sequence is TGTGCCAGCCGTTTTAGGGGCACAGATACGCAGTATTTT. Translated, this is CASRFRGTDTQYF.